The 30 T cell receptor beta chains in this list originate from one sample, sequenced in a study of shared clonotypes between healthy human individuals. Here immunoSEQ multiplex PCR was the method, and the copy in TCRdb shows in-frame clones only, minus some. The sample includes 1.4 million or so clones, approximately 98.5% of them seen just once. The sequenced sample was naive CD4+ T cells sorted from blood. Noted subset: CD45RA+ positively selected. These receptor sequences come from a man aged 30 to 39 in good health.

This chain connects TRBV19 to TRBJ1-2; 7 bases line up with TRBD1. Looked up from germline, CDR1 is LNHDA and CDR2 is SQIVND (reference sequence). J was trimmed by 10 bases and V by 4 bases; bases with no gene match: 12. This CDR3 contains 14 residues. CDR3 protein: CASSTLDRPADYTF. The CDR3 DNA reads as TGTGCCAGTAGTACGCTGGACAGGCCGGCTGACTACACCTTC.

The rearrangement links TRBV5-1 to TRBJ2-1, with 11 positions matching TRBD2. V shed 0 bases and J 0 bases; nucleotides not matched to a gene: 2. The CDR3 contains 17 residues. Germline assignment: CDR1 SGHRS and CDR2 YFSETQ. This CDR3 is CASSLGLAGPSYNEQFF. CDR3 in DNA: TGCGCCAGCAGCTTGGGACTAGCGGGACCCTCCTACAATGAGCAGTTCTTC.

V is TRBV6-5 and J is TRBJ2-7; D may match TRBD1 or TRBD2 (5 bases each). The CDR3 spans 14 residues. The ends were cut back, 5 bases at V and 1 base at J, with 12 bases in the middle. The germline CDR1 and CDR2 sequences are MNHEY and SVGAGI. The CDR3 DNA reads as TGTGCCAGCAGTACCGTTGGGGGATCCTACGAGCAGTACTTC. It yields the protein CASSTVGGSYEQYF.

The chain uses TRBV5-1 and TRBJ1-4, with TRBD1 as a possible D gene (6 bases). In germline, CDR1 is SGHRS, CDR2 YFSETQ. The CDR3 has 15 amino acids. The V and J ends lost 4 bases and 4 bases respectively, with 14 bases between them. The DNA for the CDR3 is TGCGCCAGCAGCCCCGACAGGCCCTATAATGAAAAACTGTTTTTT. Translated: CASSPDRPYNEKLFF.

This clone has only one observation. The chain uses TRBV7-9 and TRBJ2-1; D perhaps matches TRBD2 (5 bases). Between the trimmed V and J ends, which lost 7 bases and 6 bases, there was a span of 22 bases. Germline CDR1 reads SEHNR; CDR2 reads FQNEAQ (reference sequence). The CDR3 is 16 amino acids. CDR3 coding DNA: TGTGCCAGCACCATAATCATCAGTTCACGGGGCAATGAGCAGTTCTTC. As protein: CASTIIISSRGNEQFF.

The chain employs TRBV7-9 and TRBJ2-4; D unclear. This CDR3 is 18 amino acids long. Germline V gene lookup returns CDR1 SEHNR and CDR2 FQNEAQ (reference sequence). V dropped 5 bases and J dropped 0 bases, with 20 bases sitting between them. CDR3 residues: CASSLTNGGSLAKNIQYF. CDR3 in DNA: TGTGCCAGCAGCCTGACAAACGGTGGGTCACTAGCCAAAAACATTCAGTACTTC.

This chain uses TRBV6-6 with TRBJ2-7, with D perhaps matching TRBD1 or TRBD2 (5 bases each). This CDR3 has 14 amino acids. CDR1 is MNHNY, CDR2 SVGAGI, per germline (reference sequence). V lost 6 bases and J lost 11, with 23 bases in between. CDR3 sequence (DNA): TGTGCCAGCAGCACGGACCGTCGAGGGGTCCGTAAGTACTTC. Translating it yields CASSTDRRGVRKYF.

The J gene is TRBJ2-1, the V gene TRBV19, with 7 bases aligning to TRBD2. The germline gives CDR1 LNHDA, CDR2 SQIVND (reference sequence). CDR3 length: 15 residues. V dropped 5 bases and J dropped 5; count of bases not matched to a gene: 9. For the CDR3, the DNA is TGTGCCAGTAGTGCCCACGGCGGGAGAAACAATGAGCAGTTCTTC. This sequence encodes CASSAHGGRNNEQFF. Full variable domain (outside the CDR3, taken from reference TRBV19 and TRBJ2-1): DGGITQSPKYLFRKEGQNVTLSCEQNLNHDAMYWYRQDPGQGLRLIYYSQIVNDFQKGDIAEGYSVSREKKESFPLTVTSAQKNPTAFYLCASSAHGGRNNEQFFGPGTRLTVL.

V gene TRBV5-4 combines with J gene TRBJ2-2; no clear D. The germline CDR1 and CDR2 sequences are SGHNT and YYREEE (reference sequence). The CDR3 sequence is 12 residues long. Trimming left V 10 bases short and J 7 bases short, with 14 bases between. The chain's CDR3 is CASSASGGELFF. CDR3 DNA sequence: TGTGCCTCGAGCGCGTCTGGCGGGGAGCTGTTTTTT. Full variable domain (outside the CDR3, taken from reference TRBV5-4 and TRBJ2-2): ETGVTQSPTHLIKTRGQQVTLRCSSQSGHNTVSWYQQALGQGPQFIFQYYREEENGRGNFPPRFSGLQFPNYSSELNVNALELDDSALYLCASSASGGELFFGEGSRLTVL.

The chain links TRBV10-2 to TRBJ2-5; D remains unclear. The V end was cut by 4 bases, the J end by 3 bases, with 6 bases between. CDR3 size: 12 residues. From germline, CDR1 is WSHSY and CDR2 SAAADI. CDR3 residues: CASSVDEETQYF. The CDR3 coding sequence is TGCGCCAGCAGTGTTGACGAAGAGACCCAGTACTTC.

The sample holds a few counts of this clone. Other DNA sequences in this sample translate to the same CDR3. The genes are TRBV9 and TRBJ1-1; D gene uncertain. Trimming pared 0 bases from V and 0 bases from J, leaving 6 bases between. The CDR3 sequence is 14 residues long. CDR1 is SGDLS and CDR2 is YYNGEE in the germline V gene. CDR3 in DNA: TGTGCCAGCAGCGTAGGCCCCTTGAACACTGAAGCTTTCTTT. Encoded protein: CASSVGPLNTEAFF.

This clone came up once. The V call is TRBV9, the J call TRBJ2-1; the match to TRBD2 covers 7 bases. CDR1 is SGDLS, CDR2 YYNGEE, per germline. The CDR3 has 15 amino acids. Unmatched junction bases numbered 8, after V lost 3 bases and J lost 5 bases. The CDR3 DNA reads TGTGCCAGCAGCGGTTTCGAGCGGGGACACAATGAGCAGTTCTTC. Encoded protein: CASSGFERGHNEQFF.

The V call is TRBV15, the J call TRBJ1-2; the match to TRBD1 covers 9 bases. The CDR3 has 13 amino acids. Looked up from germline, CDR1 is LNHNV and CDR2 is YYDKDF (reference sequence). Germline trimming cut 5 bases from V and 8 bases from J; bases unmatched to any gene: 6. The CDR3 loop reads CATSLGQGKGYTF. CDR3 nucleotide sequence: TGTGCCACCAGCCTGGGACAGGGTAAAGGCTACACCTTC. The full variable domain, its missing parts supplied by reference TRBV15 and TRBJ1-2, is DAMVIQNPRYQVTQFGKPVTLSCSQTLNHNVMYWYQQKSSQAPKLLFHYYDKDFNNEADTPDNFQSRRPNTSFCFLDIRSPGLGDTAMYLCATSLGQGKGYTFGSGTRLTVV.

The V and J genes are TRBV5-1 and TRBJ2-5, with D tentatively TRBD2 (6 bases). Germline V gene sequence: CDR1 SGHRS, CDR2 YFSETQ. Trimming removed 2 bases at V and 4 bases at J, with 15 bases between. The CDR3 has 15 amino acids. The CDR3 sequence is CASSFGIRGTETQYF. The CDR3 nucleotides are TGCGCCAGCAGCTTTGGAATCCGCGGGACAGAGACCCAGTACTTC. The whole variable domain, remainder taken from reference TRBV5-1 and TRBJ2-5, is KAGVTQTPRYLIKTRGQQVTLSCSPISGHRSVSWYQQTPGQGLQFLFEYFSETQRNKGNFPGRFSGRQFSNSRSEMNVSTLELGDSALYLCASSFGIRGTETQYFGPGTRLLVL.

V usage is TRBV7-2 and J usage is TRBJ1-3, with D possibly matching TRBD1 (5 bases). The CDR3 runs to 15 residues. The V and J ends lost 4 bases and 0 bases respectively, with 10 bases between them. Germline V CDR1 and CDR2: SGHTA, FQGNSA. In DNA form, the CDR3 reads TGTGCCAGCAGCTCCGCCGGGGGCTCTGGAAACACCATATATTTT. It specifies CASSSAGGSGNTIYF.

The rearrangement links TRBV18 to TRBJ1-3; the D is unclear. There are 18 residues in the CDR3. V lost 1 base, J lost 0 bases, and 16 bases lay in between. From germline, CDR1 is KGHSH and CDR2 LQKENI. CDR3: CASSPRVHLTGSGNTIYF. In DNA, the CDR3 is TGTGCCAGCTCACCACGAGTCCACCTAACCGGCTCTGGAAACACCATATATTTT.

The chain joins TRBV6-5 to TRBJ2-1; D is uncertain. Trimming removed 5 bases from V and 0 bases from J, with 5 bases in between. Germline CDR1 reads MNHEY; CDR2 reads SVGAGI. This CDR3 comprises 13 residues. The chain's CDR3 is CASSINSYNEQFF. The CDR3 DNA sequence: TGTGCCAGCAGTATCAACTCCTACAATGAGCAGTTCTTC.

V usage is TRBV27 and J usage is TRBJ2-5; a possible D gene is TRBD1 (5 bases). In germline, CDR1 is MNHEY, CDR2 SMNVEV (reference sequence). Trimming took off 5 bases at V and 5 bases at J, with 12 bases between the two ends. This CDR3 spans 13 amino acids. The CDR3 is CASSRLGVETQYF. CDR3 nucleotides: TGTGCCAGCAGTCGCTTAGGGGTGGAGACCCAGTACTTC.

This rearrangement joins TRBV2 to TRBJ2-1; no reliable D call. The CDR3 length is 11 residues. Germline-derived CDR1 and CDR2 are SNHLY and FYNNEI. Trimming removed 4 bases at V and 8 bases at J, with 6 bases between. The CDR3 reads CASSVVHEQFF. DNA for the CDR3: TGTGCCAGCAGTGTCGTCCATGAGCAGTTCTTC.

This clone has a single count. The chain has TRBV28 and TRBJ1-1, with 8 bases matching TRBD1. Losses at the gene ends were 3 bases for V and 6 bases for J; bases not matched to a gene: 3. The CDR3 has 13 amino acids. Germline V gives CDR1 MDHEN, CDR2 SYDVKM. CDR3 protein: CASSFQGASEAFF. CDR3 bases: TGTGCCAGCAGTTTTCAGGGGGCCTCTGAAGCTTTCTTT. Complete variable domain (other parts from reference TRBV28 and TRBJ1-1): DVKVTQSSRYLVKRTGEKVFLECVQDMDHENMFWYRQDPGLGLRLIYFSYDVKMKEKGDIPEGYSVSREKKERFSLILESASTNQTSMYLCASSFQGASEAFFGQGTRLTVV.

The chain couples TRBV6-5 to TRBJ2-2; D remains unclear. The CDR3 sequence is 16 residues long. V dropped 0 bases and J dropped 0 bases, with 8 bases sitting between them. Germline assignment: CDR1 MNHEY and CDR2 SVGAGI. In DNA, the CDR3 is TGTGCCAGCAGTTACTCGTTCGCCTCGAACACCGGGGAGCTGTTTTTT. Protein: CASSYSFASNTGELFF.

V gene TRBV6-1 combines with J gene TRBJ2-2; TRBD1 matches 10 bases. The germline V gene encodes CDR1 MNHNS and CDR2 SASEGT. The V gene end was trimmed by 6 bases and the J gene end by 8 bases; junction bases not matched to a gene: 3. CDR3 size: 13 residues. CDR3 loop: CASRDRGSGELFF. The CDR3 DNA sequence: TGTGCCAGCAGGGACAGGGGGTCGGGGGAGCTGTTTTTT.

The genes are TRBV28 and TRBJ2-3, with D possibly being TRBD1 (6 bases). The CDR3 sequence is 15 residues long. From germline, CDR1 is MDHEN and CDR2 SYDVKM. Trimming removed 3 bases at V and 6 bases at J, with 16 bases between. The CDR3: CASSLISQGPDTQYF. As DNA, the CDR3 is TGTGCCAGCAGTTTGATATCACAGGGTCCGGATACGCAGTATTTT.

This clone was seen once. V and J are TRBV5-4 and TRBJ2-1; weak D call: TRBD2 (5 bases). The V end lost 1 base, the J end lost 5 bases, and 7 bases lay between the germline ends. This CDR3 contains 13 residues. Germline V lookup: CDR1 SGHNT, CDR2 YYREEE (reference sequence). CDR3 in amino acids: CASSLSGNNEQFF. The CDR3 nucleotides read TGTGCCAGCAGCTTGAGCGGAAACAATGAGCAGTTCTTC. Full variable domain (remainder filled in from reference TRBV5-4 and TRBJ2-1): ETGVTQSPTHLIKTRGQQVTLRCSSQSGHNTVSWYQQALGQGPQFIFQYYREEENGRGNFPPRFSGLQFPNYSSELNVNALELDDSALYLCASSLSGNNEQFFGPGTRLTVL.

The CDR3 here is CASSLVRGTSGIQVSYEQYF. Here the CDR3 DNA reads TGCGCCAGCAGCTTGGTCAGGGGGACTAGCGGGATTCAAGTCTCCTACGAGCAGTACTTC. The V gene is TRBV5-1, the J gene TRBJ2-7, with TRBD2 matching 13 bases. V was clipped by 0 bases and J by 0 bases; unmatched bases: 12. Per germline, CDR1 SGHRS and CDR2 YFSETQ. The CDR3 loop spans 20 amino acids.

This chain joins TRBV10-2 and TRBJ2-7, with a tentative D call TRBD1 (5 bases). CDR1 is WSHSY and CDR2 is SAAADI in the germline V gene. Trimming left V 4 bases short and J 5 bases short, with 9 bases between. The CDR3 covers 12 residues. CDR3 protein: CASSVGVHEQYF. In DNA form, the CDR3 reads TGCGCCAGCAGTGTAGGGGTCCACGAGCAGTACTTC.

This chain connects TRBV21-1 to TRBJ2-7; the D call TRBD2 from the table was never checked on the DNA. TRBV21-1 is assigned pseudogene status. This CDR3 contains 17 residues. CDR3 region: CASSRPRCGGSAYEQYF. In DNA form, the CDR3 reads TGTGCCAGCAGCCGACCGCGATGTGGCGGGAGCGCCTACGAGCAGTACTTC.

On this clone itself: The junction departs from germline at one end; a sequencing error may be responsible. The chain links TRBV30 to TRBJ1-2; TRBD1 is a possible D gene (6 bases). CDR1 and CDR2 (germline): GTSNPN, SVGIG (reference sequence). There are 12 residues in the CDR3. CDR3 region: CAWSVGQRAPNF. The CDR3 DNA follows: TGTGCCTGGAGTGTAGGACAGCGCGCGCCGAACTTC.

This chain connects TRBV5-6 to TRBJ1-3, with D possibly being TRBD1 (5 bases). This CDR3 region has 16 residues. Trimming left V 5 bases short and J 0 bases short, with 15 bases between. Germline V gene data show CDR1 as SGHDT and CDR2 as YYEEEE. In DNA form, the CDR3 reads TGTGCCAGCAGGTTTACGGGACGGAACTCTGGAAACACCATATATTTT. Translation gives CASRFTGRNSGNTIYF.

The rearrangement joins TRBV19 to TRBJ1-5; D possibly corresponds to TRBD1 (6 bases). There are 16 residues in the CDR3. The germline CDR1 and CDR2 sequences are LNHDA and SQIVND (reference sequence). Trimming stripped 3 bases from V and 1 base from J, with 13 bases between. The DNA of the CDR3 is TGTGCCAGTAGTATCGTCGGGACACAGAGCAATCAGCCCCAGCATTTT. This codes for CASSIVGTQSNQPQHF.